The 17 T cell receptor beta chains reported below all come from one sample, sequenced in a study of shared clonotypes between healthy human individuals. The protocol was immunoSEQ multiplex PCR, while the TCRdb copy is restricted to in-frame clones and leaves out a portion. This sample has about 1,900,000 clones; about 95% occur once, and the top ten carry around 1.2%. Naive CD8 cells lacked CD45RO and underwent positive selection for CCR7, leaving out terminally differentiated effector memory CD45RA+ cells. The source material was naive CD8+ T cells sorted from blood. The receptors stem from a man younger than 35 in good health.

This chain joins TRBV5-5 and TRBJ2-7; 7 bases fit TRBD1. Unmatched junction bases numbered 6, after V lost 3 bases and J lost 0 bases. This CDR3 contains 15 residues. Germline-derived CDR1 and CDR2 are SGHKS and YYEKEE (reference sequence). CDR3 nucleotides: TGTGCCAGCAGCTACACGGACAGGAGCTCCTACGAGCAGTACTTC. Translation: CASSYTDRSSYEQYF.

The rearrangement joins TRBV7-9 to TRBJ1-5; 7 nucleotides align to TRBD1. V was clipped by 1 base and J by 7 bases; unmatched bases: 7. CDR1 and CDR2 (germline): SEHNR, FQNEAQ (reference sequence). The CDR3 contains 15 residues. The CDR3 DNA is TGTGCCAGCAGCTTAGGGGAAACAGGGGAGCAGCCCCAGCATTTT. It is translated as CASSLGETGEQPQHF. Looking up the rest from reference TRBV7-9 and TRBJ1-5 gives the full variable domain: DTGVSQNPRHKITKRGQNVTFRCDPISEHNRLYWYRQTLGQGPEFLTYFQNEAQLEKSRLLSDRFSAERPKGSFSTLEIQRTEQGDSAMYLCASSLGETGEQPQHFGDGTRLSIL.

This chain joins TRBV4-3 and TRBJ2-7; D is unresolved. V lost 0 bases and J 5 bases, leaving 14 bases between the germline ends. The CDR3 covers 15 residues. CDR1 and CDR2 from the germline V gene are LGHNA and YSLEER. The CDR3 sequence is CASSQEWDARDEQYF. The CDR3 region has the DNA TGCGCCAGCAGCCAAGAGTGGGATGCTCGGGACGAGCAGTACTTC.

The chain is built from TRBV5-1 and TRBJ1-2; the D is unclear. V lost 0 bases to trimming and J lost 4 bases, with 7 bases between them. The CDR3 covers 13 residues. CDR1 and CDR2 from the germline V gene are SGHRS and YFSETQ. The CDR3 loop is CASSLENFYGYTF. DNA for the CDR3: TGCGCCAGCAGCTTGGAGAACTTCTATGGCTACACCTTC. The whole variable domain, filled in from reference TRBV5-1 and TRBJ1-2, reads KAGVTQTPRYLIKTRGQQVTLSCSPISGHRSVSWYQQTPGQGLQFLFEYFSETQRNKGNFPGRFSGRQFSNSRSEMNVSTLELGDSALYLCASSLENFYGYTFGSGTRLTVV.

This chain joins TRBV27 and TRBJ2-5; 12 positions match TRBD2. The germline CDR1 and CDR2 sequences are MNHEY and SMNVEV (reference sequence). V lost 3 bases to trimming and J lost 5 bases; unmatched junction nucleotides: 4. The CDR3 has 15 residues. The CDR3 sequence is CASSFLAGGPETQYF. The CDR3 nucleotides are TGTGCCAGCAGTTTTCTAGCGGGGGGGCCGGAGACCCAGTACTTC.

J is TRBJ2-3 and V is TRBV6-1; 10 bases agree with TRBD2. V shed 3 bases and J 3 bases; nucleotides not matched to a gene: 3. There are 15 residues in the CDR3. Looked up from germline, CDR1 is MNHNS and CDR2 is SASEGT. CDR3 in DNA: TGTGCCAGCAGTGATACTAGCGGGGCGACAGATACGCAGTATTTT. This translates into CASSDTSGATDTQYF.

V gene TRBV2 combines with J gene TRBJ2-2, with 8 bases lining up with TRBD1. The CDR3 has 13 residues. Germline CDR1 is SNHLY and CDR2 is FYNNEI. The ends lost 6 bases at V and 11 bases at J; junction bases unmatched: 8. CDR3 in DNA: TGTGCCAGCAGCGTGACAGGGGCCCTCGAGCTGTTTTTT. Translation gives CASSVTGALELFF.

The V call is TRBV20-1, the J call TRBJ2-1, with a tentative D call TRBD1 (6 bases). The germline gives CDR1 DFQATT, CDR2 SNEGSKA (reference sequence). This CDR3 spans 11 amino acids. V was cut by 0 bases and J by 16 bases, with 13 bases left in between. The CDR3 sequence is CSAREQGSRFF. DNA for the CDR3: TGCAGTGCTAGAGAACAGGGATCCCGCTTCTTC.

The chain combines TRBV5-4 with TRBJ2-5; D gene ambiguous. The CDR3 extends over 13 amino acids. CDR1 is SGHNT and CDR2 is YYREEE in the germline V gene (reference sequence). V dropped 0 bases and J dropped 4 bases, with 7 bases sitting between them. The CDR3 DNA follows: TGTGCCAGCAGCTTGGCTTCGCCAGAGACCCAGTACTTC. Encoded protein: CASSLASPETQYF.

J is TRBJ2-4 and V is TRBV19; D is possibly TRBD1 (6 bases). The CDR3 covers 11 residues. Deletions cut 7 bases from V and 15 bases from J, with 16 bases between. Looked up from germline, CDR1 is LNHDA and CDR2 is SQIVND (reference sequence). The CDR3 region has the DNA TGTGCCAGTACCCAGGGGCCGAGCTGGTACTTC. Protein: CASTQGPSWYF.

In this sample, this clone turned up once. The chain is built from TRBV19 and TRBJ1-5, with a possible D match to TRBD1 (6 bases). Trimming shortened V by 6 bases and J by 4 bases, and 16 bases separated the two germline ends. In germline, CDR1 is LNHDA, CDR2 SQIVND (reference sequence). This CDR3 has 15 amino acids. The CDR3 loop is CASRAGHGENQPQHF. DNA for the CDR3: TGTGCCAGTAGAGCGGGACACGGTGAGAATCAGCCCCAGCATTTT.

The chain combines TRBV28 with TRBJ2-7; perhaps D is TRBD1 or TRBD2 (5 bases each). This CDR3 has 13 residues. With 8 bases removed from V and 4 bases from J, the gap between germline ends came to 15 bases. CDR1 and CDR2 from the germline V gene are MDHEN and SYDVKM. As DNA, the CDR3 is TGTGCCAGCTTCACCCTGGGGGATTACGAGCAGTACTTC. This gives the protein CASFTLGDYEQYF.

In nucleotides, the CDR3 is TGTGCCAGCAGCTCATACCTGGTCCAAGAGACCCAGTACTTC. Translated, it gives CASSSYLVQETQYF. V gene TRBV13 combines with J gene TRBJ2-5; D unclear. Looked up from germline, CDR1 is PRHDT and CDR2 is FYEKMQ (reference sequence). CDR3 length equals 14 residues. V was trimmed by 4 bases and J by 1 base, leaving 10 bases between them.

CDR3 sequence: CASSFISGNTIYF. DNA for the CDR3: TGTGCCAGCAGTTTCATCTCTGGAAACACCATATATTTT. The chain carries TRBV7-6 and TRBJ1-3; no reliable D call. Trimming cost V 6 bases and J 0 bases, with 6 bases left between them. The CDR3 is made up of 13 amino acids. Germline values: CDR1 SGHVS, CDR2 FNYEAQ.

The CDR3 coding sequence is TGTGCCAGCAGTTTAACCGCATTTAACACTGAAGCTTTCTTT. This gives the protein CASSLTAFNTEAFF. The chain has TRBV28 and TRBJ1-1; no definite D call. Germline lookup yields CDR1 MDHEN and CDR2 SYDVKM. V was shortened by 2 bases and J by 2 bases, with 9 bases between the two germline ends. The CDR3 runs to 14 residues.

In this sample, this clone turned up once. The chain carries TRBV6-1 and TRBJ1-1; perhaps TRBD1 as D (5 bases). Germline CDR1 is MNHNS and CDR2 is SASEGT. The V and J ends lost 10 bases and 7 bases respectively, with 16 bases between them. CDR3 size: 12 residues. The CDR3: CAILRPGDEAFF. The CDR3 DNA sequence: TGTGCCATCCTTCGGCCGGGGGATGAAGCTTTCTTT.

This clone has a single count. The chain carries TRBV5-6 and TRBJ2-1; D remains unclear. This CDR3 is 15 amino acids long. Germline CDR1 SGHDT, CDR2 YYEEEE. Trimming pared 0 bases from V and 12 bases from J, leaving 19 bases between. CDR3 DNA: TGTGCCAGCAGCTTGGAGACTTCTCGTGGGTCGGCGCAGTTCTTC. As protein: CASSLETSRGSAQFF.